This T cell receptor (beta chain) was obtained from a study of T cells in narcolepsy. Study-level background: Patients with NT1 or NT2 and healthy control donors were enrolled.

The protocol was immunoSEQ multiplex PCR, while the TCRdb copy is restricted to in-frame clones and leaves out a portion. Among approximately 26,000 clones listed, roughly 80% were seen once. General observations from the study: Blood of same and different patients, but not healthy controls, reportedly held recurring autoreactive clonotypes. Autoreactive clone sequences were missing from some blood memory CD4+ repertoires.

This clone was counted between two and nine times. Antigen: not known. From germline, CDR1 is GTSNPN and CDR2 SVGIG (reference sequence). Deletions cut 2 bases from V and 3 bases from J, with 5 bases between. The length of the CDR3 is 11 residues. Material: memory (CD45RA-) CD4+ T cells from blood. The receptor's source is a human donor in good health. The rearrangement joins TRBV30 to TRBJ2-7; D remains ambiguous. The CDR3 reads CAWSRSYEQYF. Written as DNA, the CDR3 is TGTGCCTGGAGTCGGAGCTACGAGCAGTACTTC.